This T cell receptor beta chain came from a study of patients and donors after allogeneic stem cell transplantation. One entry per CDR3 protein, called by TCRdb with MiXCR from the RT-PCR reads. Among about 70,000 distinct CDR3 sequences, around 27% were seen once, and the ten largest hold around a quarter. V was shortened by 5 bases and J by 0 bases, with 20 bases between the two germline ends. The length of the CDR3 is 17 residues. CDR1 DFQATT and CDR2 SNEGSKA come from the germline V gene (reference sequence). The sequencing input was blood, either unsorted or a sorted T cell fraction (not recorded which). This chain joins TRBV20-1 and TRBJ1-5; the D gene is possibly TRBD1 (6 bases). This receptor was taken from a human donor who was either an allogeneic HSCT recipient or a stem cell or donor lymphocyte infusion donor (not recorded which). It is not recorded whose cells these are; they may come from a transplant donor. The CDR3 coding sequence is TGCAGTGCTCCAGCCTACAGGGAACTACCTAGCAATCAGCCCCAGCATTTT. Encoded protein: CSAPAYRELPSNQPQHF.